What follows are 32 T cell receptor beta chains derived from one specimen sequenced in a study of blood T cell repertoires in COVID-19. The repertoire was sequenced with immunoSEQ multiplex PCR; TCRdb's copy has only in-frame clones and lacks some. This sample yields some 210,000 clones, of which around 90% are seen a single time; approximately 1.2% belongs to the top ten. The sample was peripheral blood. Source of these receptors: a man aged 25-45 years with acute or convalescent COVID-19.

The chain uses TRBV7-3 and TRBJ2-2; D might be TRBD2 (7 bases). CDR3 size: 16 residues. The V end lost 5 bases, the J end lost 6 bases, and 19 bases lay between the germline ends. The germline V gene encodes CDR1 SGHTA and CDR2 FQGTGA. For the CDR3, the DNA is TGTGCCAGCAGCCCCCGTGGCATAGGGGGGGCCGGGGAGCTGTTTTTT. Translation: CASSPRGIGGAGELFF. Full variable domain (missing parts from reference TRBV7-3 and TRBJ2-2): GAGVSQTPSNKVTEKGKYVELRCDPISGHTALYWYRQSLGQGPEFLIYFQGTGAADDSGLPNDRFFAVRPEGSVSTLKIQRTERGDSAVYLCASSPRGIGGAGELFFGEGSRLTVL.

The chain is built from TRBV7-3 and TRBJ1-5; D remains ambiguous. This CDR3 is built from 16 residues. Trimming took off 8 bases at V and 2 bases at J, with 19 bases between the two ends. Germline V gives CDR1 SGHTA, CDR2 FQGTGA. The CDR3 nucleotides are TGTGCCAGCGACCTAAGATTTGAGGTACGCAATCAGCCCCAGCATTTT. This gives the protein CASDLRFEVRNQPQHF.

The sample holds a few counts of this clone. The rearrangement joins TRBV6-5 to TRBJ1-2; D gene uncertain. Trimming stripped 6 bases from V and 2 bases from J, with 13 bases between. The CDR3 spans 14 residues. CDR1 MNHEY and CDR2 SVGAGI come from the germline V gene. The CDR3, as DNA: TGTGCCAGCAGCCCCTCGGGCGGGAACTATGGCTACACCTTC. Translation gives CASSPSGGNYGYTF.

The chain recombines TRBV4-1 with TRBJ2-7; 7 bases fit TRBD1. Per germline, CDR1 MGHRA and CDR2 YSYEKL. The CDR3 extends over 13 amino acids. Germline trimming cut 7 bases from V and 1 base from J; bases unmatched to any gene: 4. CDR3 sequence reads: CASKATGSYEQYF. CDR3 sequence (DNA): TGCGCCAGCAAAGCGACAGGGTCCTACGAGCAGTACTTC.

The chain joins TRBV5-3 to TRBJ2-4; 7 bases fit TRBD1. TRBV5-3 is marked as an open reading frame, function uncertain. The V and J ends lost 4 bases and 3 bases, in that order; junction bases with no gene match: 10. This CDR3 is built from 16 residues. CDR3 DNA sequence: TGTGCCAGAAGCCCCCCAGTGGGGGACAGCAAAAACATTCAGTACTTC. Its translation: CARSPPVGDSKNIQYF.

This chain links TRBV28 with TRBJ1-4; tentatively, D is TRBD1 (5 bases). The germline V and J ends were trimmed by 2 bases and 10 bases, with 20 bases remaining between them. Per the germline V gene, CDR1 is MDHEN and CDR2 is SYDVKM. The CDR3 covers 16 residues. This CDR3 is CASSLPLWQGGGKLFF. The CDR3 nucleotides are TGTGCCAGCAGTTTACCCCTGTGGCAGGGAGGAGGAAAACTGTTTTTT.

The chain links TRBV9 to TRBJ2-1; D may be TRBD1 (6 bases). The germline V gene encodes CDR1 SGDLS and CDR2 YYNGEE. The CDR3 is 16 amino acids. V shed 0 bases and J shed 7 bases, with 17 bases lying between them. The CDR3 is CASSVDRVVVGNEQFF. The CDR3 DNA reads TGTGCCAGCAGCGTAGACAGGGTAGTAGTGGGTAATGAGCAGTTCTTC.

V usage is TRBV5-6 and J usage is TRBJ2-1; 14 bases fit TRBD2. V lost 2 bases and J lost 10; bases outside the gene matches: 8. In germline, CDR1 is SGHDT, CDR2 YYEEEE. The CDR3 spans 16 residues. The CDR3, as DNA: TGTGCCAGCAGCTTCACCGGGACTAGCGGGAGTAAGGAGCAGTTCTTC. It encodes CASSFTGTSGSKEQFF.

The chain is built from TRBV9 and TRBJ2-7; 8 nucleotides agree with TRBD2. Germline V gene data show CDR1 as SGDLS and CDR2 as YYNGEE. The ends lost 0 bases at V and 3 bases at J; junction bases unmatched: 14. CDR3 size: 18 residues. The CDR3 reads CASSVAGATSGHHYEQYF. The CDR3 DNA reads as TGTGCCAGCAGCGTAGCCGGCGCTACTAGCGGACATCACTACGAGCAGTACTTC.

The rearrangement links TRBV7-3 to TRBJ1-2; 7 bases fit TRBD1. The CDR3 is 14 amino acids. The V gene end was trimmed by 4 bases and the J gene end by 8 bases; junction bases not matched to a gene: 10. CDR1 is SGHTA, CDR2 FQGTGA, per germline. The CDR3, as DNA: TGTGCCAGCAGCTCTATCACAGGGGCTAGCGGCTACACCTTC. This codes for CASSSITGASGYTF.

The chain links TRBV6-5 to TRBJ1-1; 7 positions agree with TRBD1. Trimming cost V 2 bases and J 0 bases; bases outside gene matches: 3. Germline CDR1 MNHEY, CDR2 SVGAGI. The CDR3 is 15 residues long. CDR3 region: CASSYPDRMNTEAFF. The CDR3 nucleotides are TGTGCCAGCAGTTACCCGGACAGGATGAACACTGAAGCTTTCTTT.

The chain joins TRBV9 to TRBJ2-3; 16 bases are a match to TRBD2. Germline CDR1 is SGDLS and CDR2 is YYNGEE. Losses at the gene ends were 4 bases for V and 1 base for J; bases not matched to a gene: 6. This CDR3 region has 18 residues. CDR3 nucleotide sequence: TGTGCCAGCAGCACCGGGACTAGCGGGAGGGCGGGCACAGATACGCAGTATTTT. The encoded protein is CASSTGTSGRAGTDTQYF.

The V gene is TRBV5-1, the J gene TRBJ2-1; TRBD1 is a possible D gene (6 bases). The CDR3 length is 15 residues. Trimming took 4 bases from V and 2 from J, leaving 13 bases between them. The germline V gene has CDR1 SGHRS and CDR2 YFSETQ. CDR3 loop: CASSTYREPYNEQFF. DNA for the CDR3: TGCGCCAGCAGCACATACAGGGAACCCTACAATGAGCAGTTCTTC.

This rearrangement joins TRBV5-1 to TRBJ2-1; TRBD2 agrees at 7 bases. Germline V lookup: CDR1 SGHRS, CDR2 YFSETQ. After removal of 1 base from V and 5 bases from J, the junction contained 6 bases not matched to a gene. This CDR3 spans 15 amino acids. The DNA of the CDR3 is TGCGCCAGCAGCTTGCTTGGGGGGAGGGACAATGAGCAGTTCTTC. Translated, it gives CASSLLGGRDNEQFF.

The rearrangement links TRBV25-1 to TRBJ1-2; 9 bases line up with TRBD1. Trimming cost V 0 bases and J 7 bases; bases outside gene matches: 9. The CDR3 runs 16 residues. Germline loops: CDR1 MGHDK, CDR2 SYGVNS. CDR3 protein: CASSEYAVTGGGGYTF. In DNA, the CDR3 is TGTGCCAGCAGTGAATACGCGGTAACAGGGGGCGGTGGCTACACCTTC.

This chain joins TRBV3-1 (or the pseudogene TRBV3-2) and TRBJ1-2; D not certain. Trimming left V 6 bases short and J 4 bases short, with 12 bases between. The CDR3 runs to 13 residues. CDR1 is LGHDT, CDR2 YNNKEL, per germline (reference sequence). CDR3 in DNA: TGTGCCAGCAGTGGCTCTGCAGTCTATGGCTACACCTTC. Its protein product is CASSGSAVYGYTF.

This rearrangement joins TRBV7-9 to TRBJ2-1, with 11 bases fitting TRBD2. Trimming cost V 5 bases and J 2 bases; bases outside gene matches: 14. The CDR3 is made up of 19 amino acids. Germline values: CDR1 SEHNR, CDR2 FQNEAQ (reference sequence). CDR3: CASSPLRGGSGRAYNEQFF. The CDR3 DNA is TGTGCCAGCAGCCCTTTGAGAGGTGGTAGCGGGAGGGCCTACAATGAGCAGTTCTTC.

The chain combines TRBV9 with TRBJ2-5, with D unresolved. Germline lookup yields CDR1 SGDLS and CDR2 YYNGEE. This CDR3 contains 14 residues. V lost 1 base and J lost 3, with 10 bases in between. CDR3 in amino acids: CASSVSPAEETQYF. In nucleotides, the CDR3 is TGTGCCAGCAGCGTATCCCCTGCAGAAGAGACCCAGTACTTC.

This chain uses TRBV6-5 with TRBJ1-3; D not resolved. Germline values: CDR1 MNHEY, CDR2 SVGAGI. Trimming pared 7 bases from V and 0 bases from J, leaving 13 bases between. The CDR3 is 15 amino acids. The CDR3 sequence is CASTYAGSSGNTIYF. CDR3 in DNA: TGTGCCAGCACCTACGCCGGGAGCTCTGGAAACACCATATATTTT.

On this clone: Mismatch with germline at one junction end may stem from a read error. The rearrangement uses TRBV5-1 and TRBJ2-3, with TRBD2 as a possible D gene (5 bases). Germline CDR1 is SGHRS and CDR2 is YFSETQ. The CDR3 consists of 16 residues. This CDR3 reads CASSWGEETSTDMQYF. The CDR3 nucleotides read TGCGCCAGCAGCTGGGGAGAGGAGACAAGCACAGATATGCAGTATTTT.

This chain joins TRBV30 and TRBJ2-1, with D maybe TRBD1 (6 bases). V lost 0 bases and J lost 8, with 11 bases in between. This CDR3 has 13 amino acids. Looked up from germline, CDR1 is GTSNPN and CDR2 is SVGIG (reference sequence). The CDR3 DNA reads TGTGCCTGGAGTGTACAGGGCGTCGATGAGCAGTTCTTC. This encodes CAWSVQGVDEQFF.

The genes are TRBV12-5 and TRBJ2-2; 11 bases are shared with TRBD2. Trimming took 4 bases from V and 1 from J; bases not matched to a gene: 5. CDR3 length equals 17 residues. Germline CDR1 is LGHNT and CDR2 is FRNRAP. DNA for the CDR3: TGTGCTAGTGGTTCGATGACTAGCGGGGAGAACACCGGGGAGCTGTTTTTT. It encodes CASGSMTSGENTGELFF.

The chain combines TRBV3-1 (or the pseudogene TRBV3-2) with TRBJ1-2; D ambiguous. The V gene lost 1 base and the J gene lost 2 bases, with 5 bases spanning the gap. CDR1 is LGHDT and CDR2 is YNNKEL in the germline V gene (reference sequence). The CDR3 is 13 amino acids. The chain's CDR3 is CASSQGRNYGYTF. CDR3 sequence (DNA): TGTGCCAGCAGCCAAGGGCGGAACTATGGCTACACCTTC.

This clone was detected once. V is TRBV5-4 and J is TRBJ1-2, with 9 positions matching TRBD1. Germline trimming cut 6 bases from V and 4 bases from J; bases unmatched to any gene: 16. This CDR3 comprises 17 residues. Germline loops: CDR1 SGHNT, CDR2 YYREEE (reference sequence). As DNA, the CDR3 is TGTGCCAGCACCTCTTCAGTATTAGGGACAGGGCTCTATGGCTACACCTTC. This sequence encodes CASTSSVLGTGLYGYTF.

The rearrangement links TRBV28 to TRBJ1-2; 8 nucleotides align to TRBD1. Germline CDR1 MDHEN, CDR2 SYDVKM. Trimming at V came to 2 bases and at J to 7 bases, leaving 6 bases not matched to a gene. The CDR3 runs 14 residues. CDR3 sequence: CASSLRQGAIGYTF. DNA for the CDR3: TGTGCCAGCAGTTTAAGGCAGGGGGCGATTGGCTACACCTTC.

V usage is TRBV6-2 or TRBV6-3 and J usage is TRBJ2-4; D possibly corresponds to TRBD1 (5 bases). This CDR3 has 14 residues. V was clipped by 5 bases and J by 2 bases, with 10 bases between them. Germline CDR1 MNHEY, CDR2 SVGEGT. The CDR3 is CASSASGTKNIQYF. The CDR3 DNA reads as TGTGCCAGCAGTGCCTCAGGGACCAAAAACATTCAGTACTTC.

The chain recombines TRBV2 with TRBJ2-2, with 7 bases identical to TRBD2. The V gene end was trimmed by 7 bases and the J gene end by 6 bases; junction bases not matched to a gene: 5. CDR3 length: 13 residues. CDR1 SNHLY and CDR2 FYNNEI come from the germline V gene. Written as DNA, the CDR3 is TGTGCCAGCACGGGAGGTTTCGCCGGGGAGCTGTTTTTT. Translation: CASTGGFAGELFF.

The chain has TRBV27 and TRBJ1-6, with D unresolved. From germline, CDR1 is MNHEY and CDR2 SMNVEV (reference sequence). Trimming took 8 bases from V and 0 from J, leaving 11 bases between them. The CDR3 is 15 residues long. CDR3 sequence reads: CASSGRSSYNSPLHF. For the CDR3, the DNA is TGTGCCAGCTCTGGGAGGAGCTCCTATAATTCACCCCTCCACTTT.

The CDR3 DNA reads TGCGCCAGCAGTGAGTCTACTAGCGGGAGCTATGAGCAGTTCTTC. Encoded protein: CASSESTSGSYEQFF. V and J are TRBV10-1 and TRBJ2-1, with TRBD2 identical over 11 bases. The CDR3 runs to 15 residues. V lost 0 bases to trimming and J lost 8 bases; unmatched junction nucleotides: 3. Germline V lookup: CDR1 WNHNN, CDR2 SYGVQD (reference sequence).

The chain joins TRBV9 to TRBJ2-3, with 10 bases matching TRBD2. Germline CDR1 reads SGDLS; CDR2 reads YYNGEE. V dropped 4 bases and J dropped 4; count of bases not matched to a gene: 9. The CDR3 is 16 residues long. CDR3 amino acids: CASSRRAGGPADTQYF. The CDR3 DNA sequence: TGTGCCAGCAGCCGAAGAGCGGGAGGGCCGGCAGATACGCAGTATTTT.

The chain recombines TRBV28 with TRBJ2-1; TRBD1 aligns across 10 bases. CDR1 and CDR2 from the germline V gene are MDHEN and SYDVKM. The CDR3 spans 15 residues. J lost 3 bases, V lost 4 bases, and 3 bases had no gene match. CDR3 loop: CASSSTGGFYNEQFF. The CDR3 DNA sequence: TGTGCCAGCAGTTCGACAGGGGGCTTCTACAATGAGCAGTTCTTC. Complete variable domain (other parts from reference TRBV28 and TRBJ2-1): DVKVTQSSRYLVKRTGEKVFLECVQDMDHENMFWYRQDPGLGLRLIYFSYDVKMKEKGDIPEGYSVSREKKERFSLILESASTNQTSMYLCASSSTGGFYNEQFFGPGTRLTVL.

The V and J genes are TRBV7-3 and TRBJ2-1; unclear D gene. This CDR3 has 14 residues. Per germline, CDR1 SGHTA and CDR2 FQGTGA. Trimming shortened V by 5 bases and J by 1 base, and 9 bases separated the two germline ends. CDR3 nucleotides: TGTGCCAGCAGCCAGAGGATGTCCTACAATGAGCAGTTCTTC. Translating gives CASSQRMSYNEQFF.